This T cell receptor (beta chain) was documented in a study of post-analysis software for immune sequencing data. About the study: Included among the disease courses, which were recorded for the cohort, were relapsing-remitting, secondary progressive and progressive-relapsing multiple sclerosis.

This clonotype was counted between two and nine times. Its antigen is as yet unknown. Study-wide points: The normalized Chao1 diversity of multiple sclerosis patients was significantly lower than that of controls. With TRBV5-6, TRBV5-1 and TRBV20-1 included, roughly five TRBV segments were more frequent in patients than in controls.

Germline V gives CDR1 SGHRS, CDR2 YFSETQ. The CDR3 runs 13 residues. Deletions cut 2 bases from V and 9 bases from J, with 15 bases between. Unique-molecular-identifier-tagged TCR beta cDNA libraries were used. Input amounts of about 0.85 to 11 million T cells were used. These gave some 500,000 cDNA molecules, so each molecule approximated one T cell. Via MiXCR, TCRdb re-called the PCR reads, giving one row per CDR3 protein. The profile covers approximately 160,000 distinct CDR3 sequences, with 30% appearing a single time and about 1.4% taken by the ten largest. The chain recombines TRBV5-1 with TRBJ2-7; TRBD2 might be the D (6 bases). This clonotype originated in a girl under 18 with multiple sclerosis. The sample comprised blood. CDR3: CASSLNGGFGQYF. Here the CDR3 DNA reads TGCGCCAGCAGCTTAAATGGAGGGTTCGGGCAGTACTTC.